A single sample gave rise to the 5 T cell receptor beta chains below, sequenced in a study of blood T cell repertoires in COVID-19. Using immunoSEQ multiplex PCR, the repertoire was profiled, and TCRdb retains in-frame clones only, with some absent. The data contain approximately 19,000 clones, roughly 86% of them singletons. Material: peripheral blood. These receptors were taken from a human donor in a cohort sampled during active COVID-19.

V is TRBV7-8 and J is TRBJ2-1; 10 bases are a match to TRBD2. J lost 3 bases, V lost 1 base, and 9 bases had no gene match. CDR1 and CDR2 (germline): SGHVS, FQNEAQ. The CDR3 covers 18 residues. DNA for the CDR3: TGTGCCAGCAGCTTAGGGTTAGCGGGAGGAAGAAACTACAATGAGCAGTTCTTC. It codes for CASSLGLAGGRNYNEQFF.

The J gene is TRBJ1-3, the V gene TRBV30; possible D gene TRBD1, 6 bases. Trimming pared 4 bases from V and 3 bases from J, leaving 19 bases between. Germline values: CDR1 GTSNPN, CDR2 SVGIG (reference sequence). The CDR3 is made up of 16 amino acids. The CDR3, as DNA: TGTGCCTGGATCTCGTTGGGCAGGGGTGGTGGAAACACCATATATTTT. It is translated as CAWISLGRGGGNTIYF. Complete variable domain (other parts from reference TRBV30 and TRBJ1-3): SQTIHQWPATLVQPVGSPLSLECTVEGTSNPNLYWYRQAAGRGLQLLFYSVGIGQISSEVPQNLSASRPQDRQFILSSKKLLLSDSGFYLCAWISLGRGGGNTIYFGEGSWLTVV.

This sequence joins TRBV5-1 and TRBJ2-7; TRBD2 matches 9 bases. Germline CDR1 SGHRS, CDR2 YFSETQ. The CDR3 is made up of 15 amino acids. The V gene end was trimmed by 4 bases and the J gene end by 3 bases; junction bases not matched to a gene: 8. Here the CDR3 DNA reads TGCGCCAGCAGCGGAGCGGGGGGAACCAACTACGAGCAGTACTTC. It encodes CASSGAGGTNYEQYF.

The V gene is TRBV5-6, the J gene TRBJ1-3; 12 positions agree with TRBD1. V was clipped by 4 bases and J by 4 bases; unmatched bases: 9. This CDR3 comprises 17 residues. Germline-derived CDR1 and CDR2 are SGHDT and YYEEEE. CDR3 DNA: TGTGCCAGCAGCGCCGGGACAGGGGGCGCGTCAGGAAACACCATATATTTT. As protein: CASSAGTGGASGNTIYF.

The CDR3 spells CASRGQGLREQYF. As DNA, the CDR3 is TGTGCCAGCAGAGGACAGGGGCTACGGGAGCAGTACTTC. The chain links TRBV12-3 or TRBV12-4 to TRBJ2-7; 9 nucleotides agree with TRBD1. The CDR3 is made up of 13 amino acids. Germline trimming cut 6 bases from V and 7 bases from J; bases unmatched to any gene: 7.